This T cell receptor beta chain originates from a study of blood T cell repertoires in COVID-19. At the level of the study: Acute-phase and convalescent COVID-19 samples originated in the United States, Italy and Spain. Sources were T cells, B-cell-depleted T cells, or PBMCs; the material itself was cDNA or gDNA.

As processed by the authors: Reference gene primer amplification in the assay estimated nucleated cell counts. Data came from immunoSEQ multiplex PCR; TCRdb stores just in-frame clones and leaves some out. V and J calls plus clone size are reproduced from that table; the DNA served to infer D and trimming. The data show fewer than 70,000 clones, about nine tenths seen once. The CDR3 has 15 amino acids. Germline loops: CDR1 MNHEY, CDR2 SMNVEV (reference sequence). With 6 bases clipped from V and 11 bases from J, the junction kept 10 bases outside the gene matches. The clonotype comes from a woman in her 70s with active COVID-19. The chain has TRBV27 and TRBJ2-1, with TRBD2 matching 13 bases. Sequences were obtained from peripheral blood. In DNA, the CDR3 is TGTGCCAGCAGCCAAGGGGGACTAGCGGGAACAAAGCAGTTCTTC. Amino acids: CASSQGGLAGTKQFF.